This T cell receptor (beta chain) was captured by sequencing in a study of cytomegalovirus exposure and HLA in healthy donors. A word on this clone: Its antigen is still unknown.

Study-wide points: The authors later linked a missense DCLRE1C variant to TCR beta V- and J-gene trimming.

PCR primers comprised 60 Vbeta and 13 Jbeta primers. Clones were read by immunoSEQ multiplex PCR, and TCRdb kept only the in-frame ones, dropping some. Of about 65,000 clones listed, 60% to 80% are singletons. Input material: PBMCs. This clonotype originated in a girl between 5 and 17 years old in good health and CMV-seropositive.

As DNA, the CDR3 is TGTGCCTGGAGGAGGGGCGGGAGGCAAGACTACGAGCAGTACTTC. Its protein product is CAWRRGGRQDYEQYF. The chain couples TRBV30 to TRBJ2-7; 8 bases fit TRBD2. With V trimmed by 3 bases and J by 3 bases, 10 bases remained unmatched. The CDR3 has 15 amino acids. Germline V gene data show CDR1 as GTSNPN and CDR2 as SVGIG (reference sequence).